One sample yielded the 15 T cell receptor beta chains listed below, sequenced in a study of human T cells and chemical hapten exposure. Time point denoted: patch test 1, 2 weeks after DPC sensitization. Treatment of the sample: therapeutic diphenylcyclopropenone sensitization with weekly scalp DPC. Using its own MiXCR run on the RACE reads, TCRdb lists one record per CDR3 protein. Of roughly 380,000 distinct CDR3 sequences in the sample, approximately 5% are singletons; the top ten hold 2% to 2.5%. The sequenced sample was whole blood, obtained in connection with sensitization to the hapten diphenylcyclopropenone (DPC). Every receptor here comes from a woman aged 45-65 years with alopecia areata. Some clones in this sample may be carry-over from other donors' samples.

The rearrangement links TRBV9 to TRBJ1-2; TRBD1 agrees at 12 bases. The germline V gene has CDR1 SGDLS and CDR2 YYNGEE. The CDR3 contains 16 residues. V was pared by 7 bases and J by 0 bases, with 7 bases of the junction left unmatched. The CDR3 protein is CASGRGQGASNYGYTF. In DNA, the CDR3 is TGTGCCAGCGGAAGGGGACAGGGGGCCTCTAACTATGGCTACACCTTC.

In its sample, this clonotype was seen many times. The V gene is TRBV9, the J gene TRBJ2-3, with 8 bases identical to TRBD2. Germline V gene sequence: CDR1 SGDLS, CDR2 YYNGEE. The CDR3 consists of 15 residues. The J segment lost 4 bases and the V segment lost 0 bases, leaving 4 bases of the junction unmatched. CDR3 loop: CASSVAPAGADTQYF. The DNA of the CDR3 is TGTGCCAGCAGCGTAGCTCCAGCGGGAGCAGATACGCAGTATTTT.

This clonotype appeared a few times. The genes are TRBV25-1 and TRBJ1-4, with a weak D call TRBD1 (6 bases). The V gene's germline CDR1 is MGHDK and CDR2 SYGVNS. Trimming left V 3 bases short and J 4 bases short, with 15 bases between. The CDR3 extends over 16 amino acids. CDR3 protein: CASSDSRQELNEKLFF. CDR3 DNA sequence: TGTGCCAGCAGTGATTCCCGACAGGAGCTTAATGAAAAACTGTTTTTT.

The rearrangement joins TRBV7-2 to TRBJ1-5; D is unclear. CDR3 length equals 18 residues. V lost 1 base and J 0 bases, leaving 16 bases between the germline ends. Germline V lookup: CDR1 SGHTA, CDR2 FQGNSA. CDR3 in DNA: TGTGCCAGCAGCTTAGAAGGGAACAGAAAGTATAGCAATCAGCCCCAGCATTTT. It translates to CASSLEGNRKYSNQPQHF.

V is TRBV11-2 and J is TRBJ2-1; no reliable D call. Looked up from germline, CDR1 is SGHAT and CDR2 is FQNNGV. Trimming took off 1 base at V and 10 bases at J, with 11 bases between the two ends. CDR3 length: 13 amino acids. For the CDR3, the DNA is TGTGCCAGCAGCTTAGGTACCGCGGTGGAGCAGTTCTTC. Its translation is CASSLGTAVEQFF. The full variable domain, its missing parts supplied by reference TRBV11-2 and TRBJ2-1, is EAGVAQSPRYKIIEKRQSVAFWCNPISGHATLYWYQQILGQGPKLLIQFQNNGVVDDSQLPKDRFSAERLKGVDSTLKIQPAKLEDSAVYLCASSLGTAVEQFFGPGTRLTVL.

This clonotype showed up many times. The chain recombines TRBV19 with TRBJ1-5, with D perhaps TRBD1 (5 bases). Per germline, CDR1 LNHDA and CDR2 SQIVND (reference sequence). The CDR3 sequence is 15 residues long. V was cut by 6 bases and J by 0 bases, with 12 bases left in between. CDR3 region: CASRPGQYSNQPQHF. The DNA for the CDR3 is TGTGCCAGTAGACCTGGACAATATAGCAATCAGCCCCAGCATTTT.

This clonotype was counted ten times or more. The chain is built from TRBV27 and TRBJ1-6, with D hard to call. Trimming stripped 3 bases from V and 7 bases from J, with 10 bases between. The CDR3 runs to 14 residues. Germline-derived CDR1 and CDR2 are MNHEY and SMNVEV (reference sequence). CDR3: CASSLTWRNSPLHF. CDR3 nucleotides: TGTGCCAGCAGTTTGACCTGGAGGAATTCACCCCTCCACTTT.

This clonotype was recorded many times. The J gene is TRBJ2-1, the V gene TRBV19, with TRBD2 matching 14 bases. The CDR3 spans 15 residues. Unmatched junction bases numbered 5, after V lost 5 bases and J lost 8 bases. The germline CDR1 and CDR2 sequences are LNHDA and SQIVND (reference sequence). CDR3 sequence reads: CASSPLTSGGDEQFF. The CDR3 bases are TGTGCCAGTAGTCCTCTGACTAGCGGGGGGGATGAGCAGTTCTTC.

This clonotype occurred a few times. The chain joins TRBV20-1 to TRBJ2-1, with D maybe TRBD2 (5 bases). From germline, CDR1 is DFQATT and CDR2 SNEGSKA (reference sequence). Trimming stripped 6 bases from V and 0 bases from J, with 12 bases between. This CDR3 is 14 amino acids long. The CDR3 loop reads CSADRGSSYNEQFF. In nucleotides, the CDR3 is TGCAGTGCGGATCGAGGGAGCTCCTACAATGAGCAGTTCTTC.

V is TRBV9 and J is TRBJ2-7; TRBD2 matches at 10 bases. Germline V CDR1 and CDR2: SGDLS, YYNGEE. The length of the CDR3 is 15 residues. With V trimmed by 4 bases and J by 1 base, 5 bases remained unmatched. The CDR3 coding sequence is TGTGCCAGCAGCACAACTAGCGGGAATTCCTACGAGCAGTACTTC. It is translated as CASSTTSGNSYEQYF.

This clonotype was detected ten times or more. Here the CDR3 reads CASSPTFAAQTQYF. CDR3 bases: TGTGCCAGCAGCCCTACCTTTGCGGCCCAGACCCAGTACTTC. The rearrangement uses TRBV7-9 and TRBJ2-5; no clear D. The CDR3 loop spans 14 amino acids. V was clipped by 5 bases and J by 6 bases, with 16 bases between them. Germline values: CDR1 SEHNR, CDR2 FQNEAQ (reference sequence).

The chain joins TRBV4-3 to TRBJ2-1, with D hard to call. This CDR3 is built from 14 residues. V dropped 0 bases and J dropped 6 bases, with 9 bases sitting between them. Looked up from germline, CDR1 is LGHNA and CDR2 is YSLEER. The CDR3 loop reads CASSQEGRINEQFF. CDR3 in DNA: TGCGCCAGCAGCCAAGAAGGAAGGATCAATGAGCAGTTCTTC.

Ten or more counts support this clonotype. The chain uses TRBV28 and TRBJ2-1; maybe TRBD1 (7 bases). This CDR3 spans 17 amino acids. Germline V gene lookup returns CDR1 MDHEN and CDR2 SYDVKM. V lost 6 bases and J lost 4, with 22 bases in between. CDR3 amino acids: CASSFLVGGQQYNEQFF. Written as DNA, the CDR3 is TGTGCCAGCAGCTTCCTCGTCGGGGGACAGCAGTACAATGAGCAGTTCTTC.

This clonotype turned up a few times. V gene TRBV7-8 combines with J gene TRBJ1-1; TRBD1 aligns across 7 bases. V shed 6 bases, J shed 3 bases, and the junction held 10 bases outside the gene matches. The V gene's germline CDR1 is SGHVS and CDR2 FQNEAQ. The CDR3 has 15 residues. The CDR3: CASRAGGGWDTEAFF. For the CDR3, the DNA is TGTGCCAGCAGGGCAGGGGGGGGCTGGGACACTGAAGCTTTCTTT.

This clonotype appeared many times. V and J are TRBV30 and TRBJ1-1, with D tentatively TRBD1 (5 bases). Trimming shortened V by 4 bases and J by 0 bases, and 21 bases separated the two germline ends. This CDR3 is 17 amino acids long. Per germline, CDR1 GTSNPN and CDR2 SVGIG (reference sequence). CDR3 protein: CAWNSVQGRAMNTEAFF. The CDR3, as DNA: TGTGCCTGGAACTCAGTCCAGGGAAGGGCGATGAACACTGAAGCTTTCTTT.